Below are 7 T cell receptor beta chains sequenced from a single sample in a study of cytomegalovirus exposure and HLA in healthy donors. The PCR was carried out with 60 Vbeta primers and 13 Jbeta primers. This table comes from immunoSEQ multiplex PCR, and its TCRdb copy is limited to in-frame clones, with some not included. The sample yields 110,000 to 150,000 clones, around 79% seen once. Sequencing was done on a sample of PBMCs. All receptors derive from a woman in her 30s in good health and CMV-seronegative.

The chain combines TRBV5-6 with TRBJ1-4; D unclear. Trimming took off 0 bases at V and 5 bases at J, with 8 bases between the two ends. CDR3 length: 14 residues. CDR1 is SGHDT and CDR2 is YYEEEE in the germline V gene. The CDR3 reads CASSLASSNEKLFF. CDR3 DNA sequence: TGTGCCAGCAGCTTGGCCAGTTCAAATGAAAAACTGTTTTTT.

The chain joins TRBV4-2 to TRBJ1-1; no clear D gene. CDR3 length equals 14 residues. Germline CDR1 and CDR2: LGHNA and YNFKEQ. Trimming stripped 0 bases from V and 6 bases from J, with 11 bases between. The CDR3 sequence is CASSQDLRFSEAFF. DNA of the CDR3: TGTGCCAGCAGCCAAGATCTGAGGTTTTCTGAAGCTTTCTTT.

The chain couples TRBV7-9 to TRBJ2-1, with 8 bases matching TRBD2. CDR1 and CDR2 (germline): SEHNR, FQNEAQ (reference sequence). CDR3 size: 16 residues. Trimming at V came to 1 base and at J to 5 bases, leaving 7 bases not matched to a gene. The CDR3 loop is CASSLEGGLEDNEQFF. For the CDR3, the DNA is TGTGCCAGCAGCTTAGAAGGGGGACTAGAGGACAATGAGCAGTTCTTC.

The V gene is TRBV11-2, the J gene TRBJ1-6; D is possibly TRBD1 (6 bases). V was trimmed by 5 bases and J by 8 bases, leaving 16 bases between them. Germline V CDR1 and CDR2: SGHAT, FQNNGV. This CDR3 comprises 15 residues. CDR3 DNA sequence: TGTGCCAGCAGCCCGGCGGGGGGCGGTTATTCACCCCTCCACTTT. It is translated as CASSPAGGGYSPLHF.

CDR3 DNA sequence: TGTGCCTGGAGTCCCCCCCGGGGGTCCCCCTACGAGCAGTACTTC. Translation gives CAWSPPRGSPYEQYF. The chain employs TRBV30 and TRBJ2-7; D may be TRBD2 (6 bases). The CDR3 extends over 15 amino acids. Germline lookup yields CDR1 GTSNPN and CDR2 SVGIG (reference sequence). Trimming removed 2 bases at V and 2 bases at J, with 16 bases between.

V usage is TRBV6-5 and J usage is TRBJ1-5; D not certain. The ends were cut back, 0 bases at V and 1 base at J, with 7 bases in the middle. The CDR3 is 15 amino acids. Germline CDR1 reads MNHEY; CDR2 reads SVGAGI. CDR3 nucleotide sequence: TGTGCCAGCAGTTACTCCGGGGTGAGCAATCAGCCCCAGCATTTT. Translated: CASSYSGVSNQPQHF.

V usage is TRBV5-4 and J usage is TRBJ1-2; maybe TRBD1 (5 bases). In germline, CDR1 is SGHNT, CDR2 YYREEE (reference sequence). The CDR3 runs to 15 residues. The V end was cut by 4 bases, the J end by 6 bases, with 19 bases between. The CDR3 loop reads CASSPATGLRDGYTF. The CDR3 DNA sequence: TGTGCCAGCAGCCCTGCTACAGGTCTCAGAGATGGCTACACCTTC.